This T cell receptor beta chain came from a study of T cell changes during pregnancy in multiple sclerosis. Data came from immunoSEQ multiplex PCR; TCRdb stores just in-frame clones and leaves some out. The table records about 100,000 clones, 90% to 95% of them present only once. The clonotype originates from a female donor with multiple sclerosis, enrolled in a pregnancy study. This sample comprised peripheral blood, obtained before pregnancy.

CDR3 in amino acids: CASSPLVHVRTDTQYF. The CDR3 DNA follows: TGTGCCAGCTCACCCCTAGTGCACGTTCGCACAGATACGCAGTATTTT. The chain uses TRBV18 and TRBJ2-3; D remains ambiguous. Germline V gene lookup returns CDR1 KGHSH and CDR2 LQKENI. The CDR3 extends over 16 amino acids. Trimming pared 3 bases from V and 1 base from J, leaving 14 bases between.